The subject of this entry is one T cell receptor (beta chain). Antigen: not known. The data stem from a study of T cells after yellow fever vaccination. Study-wide points: Researchers cautioned that FACS-sorted repertoires could harbor abundant clonotypes contaminating from the bulk population. Post-booster samples contained most primary-vaccination clones (about 96% CD4, around 88% CD8). Researchers report a weaker secondary response that nonetheless peaked faster, day 5 versus 15.

5'RACE template switching generated TCR cDNA, adding a universal primer site and UMIs. TCRdb independently ran MiXCR on the 5' RACE reads; one entry per CDR3 protein. There are more than 80,000 distinct CDR3 sequences in the sample; roughly 5.2% occur only once, and 35% to 45% lies in the top ten. The sequence was collected from a man aged 18 to 30 who received the YFV17D yellow fever vaccine. Sequenced material: CD8+ T cells sorted from PBMCs, taken 10 days after the yellow fever booster vaccination.

For the CDR3, the DNA is TGTGCCACCAGTGACCCATCGGACAGGGGGCTTGAGCAGTTCTTC. Translating gives CATSDPSDRGLEQFF. The chain links TRBV24-1 to TRBJ2-1; 11 positions agree with TRBD1. This CDR3 has 15 residues. V lost 4 bases and J lost 9; bases outside the gene matches: 7. Germline V gene lookup returns CDR1 KGHDR and CDR2 SFDVKD.